This TCR beta chain comes out of a study of blood T cell repertoires in COVID-19. Study in general: From the United States, Italy and Spain came samples of acute and convalescent COVID-19. The cDNA or gDNA used as material had been derived from T cells, B-cell-depleted T cells, or PBMCs.

Original processing notes: Reference gene primer amplification yielded estimated nucleated cell counts. Sequencing was performed with immunoSEQ multiplex PCR; in TCRdb, only in-frame clones are kept and a portion is missing. V and J calls and clone size follow that table, whereas D and trimming were derived from the DNA. The sample shows around 200,000 clones, 84% of them seen only once. This clone was observed a few times. The V end lost 3 bases, the J end lost 1 base, and 10 bases lay between the germline ends. The CDR3 is made up of 15 amino acids. Germline V gene sequence: CDR1 KGHSH, CDR2 LQKENI.

This clonotype was obtained from a human donor with acute or convalescent COVID-19. The donor label of this sample is uncertain. Sequenced: peripheral blood. V usage is TRBV18 and J usage is TRBJ1-5; perhaps TRBD1 as D (5 bases). The DNA for the CDR3 is TGTGCCAGCTCACCCCAGGAGGGGAGCAATCAGCCCCAGCATTTT. Translating gives CASSPQEGSNQPQHF.